The clone carrying this T cell receptor beta chain was observed a single time. Using immunoSEQ multiplex PCR, the repertoire was profiled, and TCRdb retains in-frame clones only, with some absent. This table has fewer than 400,000 clones, 70% to 90% appearing once. This sample is part of a study of blood T cell repertoires in COVID-19. Sequencing was done on a sample of PBMCs or T cells enriched from blood (not recorded which). This TCR came from a man aged 30-40 years who had recovered from COVID-19.

The CDR3 loop is CASGRGAGGPYEQYF. The CDR3 DNA follows: TGTGCCAGCGGGCGGGGAGCGGGAGGGCCGTACGAGCAGTACTTC. The chain uses TRBV27 and TRBJ2-7; 10 bases align to TRBD2. The CDR3 is made up of 15 amino acids. With 8 bases clipped from V and 4 bases from J, the junction kept 11 bases outside the gene matches. Germline-derived CDR1 and CDR2 are MNHEY and SMNVEV (reference sequence).